This passage covers 10 T cell receptor beta chains from one sample sequenced in a study of beta chain features in type 1 diabetes. Expressed TCRB transcripts were sequenced because the isolated RNA had all been reverse transcribed beforehand. TCRdb's copy holds only in-frame clones and misses some; the assay was immunoSEQ multiplex PCR. Among hundreds of thousands of clones listed, around 10% were seen once. The sequenced material came from naive CD4+ T cells from blood. The receptors come from a woman aged 25 to 39 in good health.

This clone occurred a few times. The chain couples TRBV29-1 to TRBJ2-4, with 10 nucleotides matching TRBD2. Germline V gene lookup returns CDR1 SQVTM and CDR2 ANQGSEA. V lost 3 bases and J lost 4; bases outside the gene matches: 15. The CDR3 extends over 18 amino acids. The CDR3 protein is CSVEDRVLAGVVKNIQYF. CDR3 sequence (DNA): TGCAGCGTTGAGGACAGGGTTCTAGCGGGAGTAGTGAAAAACATTCAGTACTTC. Supplemented by reference TRBV29-1 and TRBJ2-4, the full variable domain reads SAVISQKPSRDICQRGTSLTIQCQVDSQVTMMFWYRQQPGQSLTLIATANQGSEATYESGFVIDKFPISRPNLTFSTLTVSNMSPEDSSIYLCSVEDRVLAGVVKNIQYFGAGTRLSVL.

The chain carries TRBV5-4 and TRBJ1-1; a possible D gene is TRBD1 (6 bases). Germline V gene data show CDR1 as SGHNT and CDR2 as YYREEE (reference sequence). The CDR3 has 13 residues. Trimming left V 7 bases short and J 0 bases short, with 10 bases between. This chain's CDR3 is CASQGWVNTEAFF. The DNA for the CDR3 is TGTGCCAGCCAGGGGTGGGTGAACACTGAAGCTTTCTTT.

This clone was detected only a few times. The chain is built from TRBV14 and TRBJ2-5, with D possibly being TRBD1 (5 bases). This CDR3 has 14 residues. The germline gives CDR1 SGHDN, CDR2 FVKESK. V dropped 1 base and J dropped 4 bases, with 10 bases sitting between them. The CDR3 nucleotides read TGTGCCAGCAGCCAAGTAGCAGGGCGAGAGACCCAGTACTTC. Translating gives CASSQVAGRETQYF.

The V call is TRBV7-9, the J call TRBJ1-1, with 8 bases lining up with TRBD1. After removal of 3 bases from V and 5 bases from J, the junction contained 11 bases not matched to a gene. Looked up from germline, CDR1 is SEHNR and CDR2 is FQNEAQ (reference sequence). The length of the CDR3 is 16 residues. The CDR3 reads CASSFTADRGGTEAFF. The CDR3 DNA reads as TGTGCCAGCAGCTTCACAGCCGACAGGGGAGGTACTGAAGCTTTCTTT.

This clone has a handful of counts. The rearrangement joins TRBV4-3 to TRBJ2-6; TRBD1 matches 7 bases. The J segment lost 0 bases and the V segment lost 1 base, leaving 12 bases of the junction unmatched. The CDR3 runs 20 residues. CDR1 is LGHNA, CDR2 YSLEER, per germline. The CDR3 spells CASSQVIGGQSYSGANVLTF. CDR3 nucleotide sequence: TGCGCCAGCAGCCAAGTAATAGGGGGACAGTCATACTCTGGGGCCAACGTCCTGACTTTC.

The chain links TRBV27 to TRBJ2-5; weak D call: TRBD2 (7 bases). Trimming took 3 bases from V and 1 from J, leaving 15 bases between them. From germline, CDR1 is MNHEY and CDR2 SMNVEV (reference sequence). The CDR3 is 16 residues long. The CDR3 DNA sequence: TGTGCCAGCAGTTTTTGGGGGGGCGGTTCCCAAGAGACCCAGTACTTC. Amino acids: CASSFWGGGSQETQYF.

The V gene is TRBV7-2, the J gene TRBJ2-5, with TRBD1 matching over 8 bases. The CDR3 has 15 residues. The V gene end was trimmed by 5 bases and the J gene end by 3 bases; junction bases not matched to a gene: 8. CDR1 is SGHTA and CDR2 is FQGNSA in the germline V gene. The DNA of the CDR3 is TGTGCCAGCAGCGGCACACAGGGGGACAAAGAGACCCAGTACTTC. Amino acid sequence: CASSGTQGDKETQYF.

This clone has only a few counts. The chain combines TRBV5-4 with TRBJ2-1, with 12 bases identical to TRBD2. V was clipped by 4 bases and J by 10 bases; unmatched bases: 9. The CDR3 loop spans 15 amino acids. Germline V gene lookup returns CDR1 SGHNT and CDR2 YYREEE (reference sequence). CDR3 loop: CASSQRLAGENEQFF. The CDR3 DNA reads as TGTGCCAGCAGCCAACGACTAGCGGGAGAAAACGAGCAGTTCTTC.

This clone was found a few times. CDR3 DNA sequence: TGTGCCAGCAGTGAAGGGCCTCTCTATGGCTACACCTTC. Translating it yields CASSEGPLYGYTF. This chain connects TRBV2 to TRBJ1-2; D gene ambiguous. CDR1 is SNHLY, CDR2 FYNNEI, per germline. V lost 1 base, J lost 4 bases, and 7 bases lay in between. The CDR3 consists of 13 residues.

V gene TRBV28 combines with J gene TRBJ2-2; the match to TRBD2 covers 7 bases. Per germline, CDR1 MDHEN and CDR2 SYDVKM. V lost 7 bases and J lost 2; bases outside the gene matches: 4. There are 14 residues in the CDR3. CDR3: CASTTSLNTGELFF. In nucleotides, the CDR3 is TGTGCCAGCACGACTAGCCTTAACACCGGGGAGCTGTTTTTT.